The clone carrying this T cell receptor (beta chain) was counted a few times. Antigen unknown. The sample is drawn from a study of T-cell memory formation after mild COVID-19. Study-wide points: Most CD4+ clones that shrank were in CM and EM, while CD8+ ones turned up in EMRA.

This CDR3 spans 11 amino acids. The germline V gene encodes CDR1 SQVTM and CDR2 ANQGSEA. Trimming cost V 4 bases and J 5 bases, with 7 bases left between them. A single record per CDR3 protein comes from TCRdb applying MiXCR to the 5' RACE reads. The table has around 250,000 distinct CDR3 sequences, less than 20% seen once. The sequenced sample consisted of PBMCs or a T cell subset sorted from them (not recorded which). This sequence originates from an adult woman who had mild COVID-19 (a few samples of this study predate the infection). Cell type and time point are not known. The chain combines TRBV29-1 with TRBJ2-3; no clear D. The CDR3 protein is CSVGFRDTQYF. In DNA, the CDR3 is TGCAGCGTTGGGTTTAGAGATACGCAGTATTTT.